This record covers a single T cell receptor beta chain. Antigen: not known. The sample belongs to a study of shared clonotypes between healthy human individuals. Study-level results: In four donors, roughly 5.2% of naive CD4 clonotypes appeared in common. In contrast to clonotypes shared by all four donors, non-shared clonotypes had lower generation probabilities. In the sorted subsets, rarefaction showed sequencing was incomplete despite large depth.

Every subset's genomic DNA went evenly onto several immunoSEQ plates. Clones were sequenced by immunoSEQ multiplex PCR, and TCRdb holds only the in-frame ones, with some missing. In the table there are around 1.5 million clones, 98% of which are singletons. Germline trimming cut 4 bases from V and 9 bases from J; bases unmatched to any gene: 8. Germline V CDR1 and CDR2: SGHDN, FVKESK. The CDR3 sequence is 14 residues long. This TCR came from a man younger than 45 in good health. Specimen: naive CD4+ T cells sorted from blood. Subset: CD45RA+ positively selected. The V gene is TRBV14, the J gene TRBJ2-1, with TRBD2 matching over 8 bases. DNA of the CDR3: TGTGCCAGCAGCCTCAGACTAGCGTTCACTGAGCAGTTCTTC. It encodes CASSLRLAFTEQFF.